This entry is about one T cell receptor beta chain. Its antigen is currently unknown. The source of the sample is a study of regulatory T cells in long-lasting Graves disease. Study conclusions and caveats: A reduction in accuracy may have resulted from the small sample size. Persistent patients shared thousands of public clonotypes among themselves. Newly diagnosed patients shared fewer, at roughly 1,000.

Construction of TCR beta libraries relied on iRepertoire HTBI primers and on Arm-PCR targeting CDR3 regions. MiXCR, applied by TCRdb to the multiplex PCR reads, yields one record per CDR3 protein. Counted here are a few hundred thousand distinct CDR3 sequences, roughly 21% occurring once; the ten biggest clones make up 6.5% to 9%. Time point described: persistent/refractory GD, antithyroid drugs over 5 years with positive TRAb. RNA extracted from PBMCs served as the sequencing template. The CDR3 is 17 amino acids. The germline V gene encodes CDR1 MGHRA and CDR2 YSYEKL. V dropped 0 bases and J dropped 2 bases, with 13 bases sitting between them.

This clonotype originated in a female donor with Graves disease. Sequenced here: peripheral blood mononuclear cells (PBMCs), sampled when the disease was refractory, from a patient treated with antithyroid drugs. The chain couples TRBV4-1 to TRBJ1-4, with D possibly being TRBD1 (6 bases). CDR3 nucleotide sequence: TGCGCCAGCAGCCAAGACCACAGGGCCGTGACTAATGAAAAACTGTTTTTT. Its protein product is CASSQDHRAVTNEKLFF.